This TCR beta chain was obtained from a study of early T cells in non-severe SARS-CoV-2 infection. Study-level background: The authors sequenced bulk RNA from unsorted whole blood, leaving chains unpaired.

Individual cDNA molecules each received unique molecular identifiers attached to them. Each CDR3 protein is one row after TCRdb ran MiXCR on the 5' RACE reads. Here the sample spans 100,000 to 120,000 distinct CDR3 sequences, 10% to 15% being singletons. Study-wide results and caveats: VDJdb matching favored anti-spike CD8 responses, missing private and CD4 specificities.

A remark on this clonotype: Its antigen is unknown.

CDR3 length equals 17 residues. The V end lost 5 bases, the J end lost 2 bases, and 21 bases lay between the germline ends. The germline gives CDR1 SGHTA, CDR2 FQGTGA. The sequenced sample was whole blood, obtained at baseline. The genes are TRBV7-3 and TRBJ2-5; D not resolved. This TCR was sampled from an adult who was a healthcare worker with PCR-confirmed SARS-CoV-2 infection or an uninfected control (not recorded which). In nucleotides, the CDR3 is TGTGCCAGCAGCGCCACCCCCTCCCTGGGTCTACAAGAGACCCAGTACTTC. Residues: CASSATPSLGLQETQYF. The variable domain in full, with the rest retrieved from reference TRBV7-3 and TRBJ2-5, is GAGVSQTPSNKVTEKGKYVELRCDPISGHTALYWYRQSLGQGPEFLIYFQGTGAADDSGLPNDRFFAVRPEGSVSTLKIQRTERGDSAVYLCASSATPSLGLQETQYFGPGTRLLVL.